What follows is one T cell receptor (beta chain) and its context. There are a few counts of this clone. Which antigen it targets is not known. Per-nucleotide qualities are absent, and no much larger clonotype sits a single base away. The CDR3 contains 14 residues, cysteine and phenylalanine counted. CDR3 DNA is the only sequence kept; it has 42 bases, read in frame from the first base. Cut back by 3 bases and 0 bases, the V and J ends lie 3 bases apart. CDR1 and CDR2, looked up from the germline V gene, are MGHDK and SYGVNS. The entry originates in a study of blood T cell repertoires in COVID-19 (dated by TCRdb to the early 2020s). Regarding the complete study: Samples from collaborators originated in the United States, Italy and Spain and spanned both the acute and convalescent phases of COVID-19. The repertoires were made available in a free public database intended to serve as a resource for research on the immune response to SARS-CoV-2. Sample metadata almost always included a de-identified subject ID, COVID-19 status, age in years and sex. The material from the prospective study consisted of cDNA or gDNA derived from T cells, B-cell-depleted T cells, or PBMCs. The samples were drawn from two sources: the first 160 participants of the ongoing ImmuneRACE study, and over 1,000 subjects contributed by 6 global collaborators. Deeply sampled blood TCRbeta repertoires from subjects exposed to, actively infected with, or recovered from COVID-19 were included in the dataset. Where available, HLA class I and class II types were obtained from metadata supplied by the sample provider rather than from assay-based typing. What the work shows at the level of the full study, not this receptor alone: Clinical and demographic metadata were provided uncurated, with the amount varying by source and participant.

Participants in the prospective study were enrolled through a virtual design, were aged about 18 to 100 years, and lived in fewer than 30 United States geographic areas. Cohort assignment in the prospective study relied on participant-reported clinical history from a screening survey and a study questionnaire. For ImmuneRACE Cohort 3, a participant was defined as recovered based on two consecutive negative NP/OP PCR tests, clearance by a healthcare professional, or resolution of symptoms. Mobile phlebotomists in the prospective study collected whole blood, serum and a nasopharyngeal or oropharyngeal swab from every participant. Additional blood draws and questionnaires over an approximately two-month period could optionally be provided by prospective study participants. Prospective study blood samples were shipped either frozen or at room temperature before DNA extraction. TCRbeta CDR3 regions were amplified from genomic DNA by means of the immunoSEQ Assay, a bias-controlled multiplex PCR. As for the original processing: The number of nucleated cells in each sample was estimated by amplification of reference gene primers within the assay. Sequence reads were collapsed and filtered to measure the absolute abundance of every unique TCRbeta CDR3 rearrangement. For each sample, productive Simpson clonality was calculated as the square root of Simpson's diversity index across productive rearrangements. TCRdb obtained this table from immuneACCESS and retained in-frame rearrangements with V and J assigned. These tables miss some clones; where compared with another copy, unresolved V genes account for less than half of the shortfall, and the remainder is unexplained. V, J and clone size are those of that table, while D and trimming were read from the DNA. In all, the sample holds around 480,000 clones, and around 90% of those were seen once. The top ten constitute roughly 0.72% of the sample.

The sequencing input was PBMCs or T cells enriched from blood (not recorded which). The rearrangement joined TRBV25-1 to TRBJ2-6, with the D gene call left open. This TCR was recovered from a woman aged 18-35 years who had recovered from COVID-19. For the CDR3, the sequence is CASSDNSGANVLTF. Read as DNA, the sequence is TGTGCCAGCAGTGACAACTCTGGGGCCAACGTCCTGACTTTC.